Reported below is one TCR beta chain. What it binds is not known. The sample comes from a study of siplizumab effects on memory and regulatory T cells. Overall study results and limits: Memory T cells appeared less diverse than naive cells, which seemed to contribute substantially to alloresponse. In roughly 80-95% of proliferating CD4+ or CD8+ clones, a naive or memory phenotype could not be assigned. The study found that mappable alloreactive CD4+ clones averaged 68.8% Treg-derived with siplizumab and roughly 27% in controls.

It was 10^5 or so TCR templates that were assayed per sample. Profiling relied on immunoSEQ multiplex PCR, and the TCRdb table lists in-frame clones only, not all of them. Of about 98,000 clones detected, 92% appear once; the ten largest clones hold 1% to 1.3%. The CDR3 has 17 amino acids. V lost 1 base and J 4 bases, leaving 17 bases between the germline ends. The V gene's germline CDR1 is SEHNR and CDR2 FQNEAQ (reference sequence). The specimen was CD4+ T cells sorted from blood. This sequence was found in a human donor in good health. The V gene is TRBV7-9, the J gene TRBJ2-1, with a possible D match to TRBD2 (6 bases). The DNA of the CDR3 is TGTGCCAGCAGCTTAGATTGGCGGGGACGGACGTACAATGAGCAGTTCTTC. As protein: CASSLDWRGRTYNEQFF.